This T cell receptor (beta chain) came from a study of Graves' ophthalmopathy and Graves' hyperthyroidism. Study information: Stable hyperthyroidism referred to disease that showed no ophthalmopathy within 18 months of follow-up. Study-wide points: Most thyroid-expanded clonotypes exceeding 0.001 frequency were also found in blood. In separating ophthalmopathy from stable hyperthyroidism, a 13-signature model achieved nearly 90% sensitivity and 70% to 83% specificity.

Trimming took off 5 bases at V and 1 base at J, with 14 bases between the two ends. The CDR3 loop spans 15 amino acids. Germline V gene sequence: CDR1 SGHAT, CDR2 FQNNGV. There are many counts of this clonotype. The antigen is undetermined. Using RNA transcripts, the TCR beta CDR3 regions were amplified. RT-PCR was first run with HTBI primers, then multiplex PCR in a second round. TCRdb recomputed calls from the multiplex PCR reads with MiXCR, one row per CDR3 protein. The data show approximately 1.2 million distinct CDR3 sequences, 35% to 40% seen once. Enrolled hyperthyroidism patients had a new diagnosis, a duration under 2 months, and an age of 18 to 65.

This TCR derives from an adult man with Graves' hyperthyroidism. The genes are TRBV11-2 and TRBJ1-1; D may be TRBD1 (6 bases). The specimen was peripheral blood or thyroid tissue (not recorded which). In DNA form, the CDR3 reads TGTGCCAGCAGCCAGGCGGGGGCTAGGAACACTGAAGCTTTCTTT. This sequence encodes CASSQAGARNTEAFF. Drawing the rest from reference TRBV11-2 and TRBJ1-1, the complete variable domain is EAGVAQSPRYKIIEKRQSVAFWCNPISGHATLYWYQQILGQGPKLLIQFQNNGVVDDSQLPKDRFSAERLKGVDSTLKIQPAKLEDSAVYLCASSQAGARNTEAFFGQGTRLTVV.